This is a list of T cell receptor beta chains from one sample in a study of blood T cells in healthy people across ages. Each CDR3 protein is one row after TCRdb ran MiXCR on the 5' RACE reads. The sample has some 1.5 million distinct CDR3 sequences, 35% to 45% seen once. The material sequenced was blood. All receptors come from a woman aged 18-29 years in good health. CDR3s include the opening cysteine and the closing phenylalanine or tryptophan. The D gene is left open where the match is weak. Clone size is shown for a subset of rows, as once, few, many or a class of expanded clone.

j_call: TRBJ2-5
d_call: .
v_call: TRBV29-1
clone_size: few
cdr3_nt: TGCAGCGTTAGAGAGTACCAAGAGACCCAGTACTTC
cdr3_aa: CSVREYQETQYF

j_call: TRBJ2-2
d_call: .
v_call: TRBV20-1
clone_size: .
cdr3_nt: TGCAGTGCTCCTGACACTAGTCTCGGGGTCGCCGGGGAGCTGTTTTTT
cdr3_aa: CSAPDTSLGVAGELFF

j_call: TRBJ2-7
d_call: TRBD1
v_call: TRBV7-2
clone_size: .
cdr3_nt: TGTGCCAGCATCCTCGGGACAGGGACTTACAATGAGCAGTACTTC
cdr3_aa: CASILGTGTYNEQYF

j_call: TRBJ2-7
d_call: TRBD2
v_call: TRBV4-3
clone_size: .
cdr3_nt: TGCGCCAGCAGCCAGGCACTAGCGGGATTTAACGAGCAGTACTTC
cdr3_aa: CASSQALAGFNEQYF

j_call: TRBJ1-5
d_call: TRBD1
v_call: TRBV6-2/TRBV6-3
clone_size: .
cdr3_nt: TGTGCCAGCACCCAACGACAGGGGGTCCAGCATTTT
cdr3_aa: CASTQRQGVQHF

j_call: TRBJ1-2
d_call: .
v_call: TRBV27
clone_size: .
cdr3_nt: TGTGCCAGCAGCCCCGGGTCAGGGGTCGTCTATGGCTACACCTTC
cdr3_aa: CASSPGSGVVYGYTF

j_call: TRBJ1-2
d_call: .
v_call: TRBV12-3/TRBV12-4
clone_size: .
cdr3_nt: TGTGCCAGCAGTGCTTCAAATAACTATGGCTACACCTTC
cdr3_aa: CASSASNNYGYTF

j_call: TRBJ1-2
d_call: .
v_call: TRBV7-9
clone_size: .
cdr3_nt: TGTGCCAGCAGCTCCCCGAACACCCAAGGCTATGGCTACACCTTC
cdr3_aa: CASSSPNTQGYGYTF

j_call: TRBJ2-1
d_call: .
v_call: TRBV24-1
clone_size: .
cdr3_nt: TGTGCCACCTCCCCGGGGGACGCCACTGGGTCCAATGAGCAGTTCTTC
cdr3_aa: CATSPGDATGSNEQFF

j_call: TRBJ1-6
d_call: TRBD1
v_call: TRBV7-2
clone_size: .
cdr3_nt: TGTGCCAGCAGCCGGACAGGGGGCAATTCACCCCCCCACTTT
cdr3_aa: CASSRTGGNSPPHF

j_call: TRBJ1-3
d_call: .
v_call: TRBV4-1
clone_size: .
cdr3_nt: TGCGCCAGCAGCCAAGACACCAACTCTGGAAACACCATATATTTT
cdr3_aa: CASSQDTNSGNTIYF

j_call: TRBJ2-4
d_call: .
v_call: TRBV7-9
clone_size: many
cdr3_nt: TGTGCCAGCAGCCACGGGGAAGGCATTCAGTACTTC
cdr3_aa: CASSHGEGIQYF

j_call: TRBJ2-1
d_call: .
v_call: TRBV4-2
clone_size: .
cdr3_nt: TGTGCCAGCAGCCCGGGGCAGGGGACGCTTAATGAGCAGTTCTTC
cdr3_aa: CASSPGQGTLNEQFF

j_call: TRBJ2-1
d_call: TRBD2
v_call: TRBV7-9
clone_size: .
cdr3_nt: TGTGCCAGCAGCCCAGGTTGGACTAGCGGTTACAATGAGCAGTTCTTC
cdr3_aa: CASSPGWTSGYNEQFF

j_call: TRBJ2-7
d_call: TRBD1
v_call: TRBV6-1
clone_size: few
cdr3_nt: TGTGCCAGCAGTGCCCGGGACAGGACTATCTACGAGCAGTACTTC
cdr3_aa: CASSARDRTIYEQYF

j_call: TRBJ2-7
d_call: .
v_call: TRBV7-2
clone_size: few
cdr3_nt: TGTGCCAGCAGCCCCTCAGGGTTAGCCACCTCCTACGAGCAGTACTTC
cdr3_aa: CASSPSGLATSYEQYF

j_call: TRBJ1-2
d_call: TRBD1
v_call: TRBV20-1
clone_size: .
cdr3_nt: TGCAGTGCTAGAAGGGACAGATGGGATGGCTACACCTTC
cdr3_aa: CSARRDRWDGYTF

j_call: TRBJ2-3
d_call: .
v_call: TRBV28
clone_size: .
cdr3_nt: TGTGCCACCCGCGGGACAACAGATACGCAGTATTTT
cdr3_aa: CATRGTTDTQYF

j_call: TRBJ2-7
d_call: .
v_call: TRBV20-1
clone_size: few
cdr3_nt: TGCAGTGCTAGTTTGGGCCCGCACAATGAGCAGTACTTC
cdr3_aa: CSASLGPHNEQYF

j_call: TRBJ1-1
d_call: TRBD1
v_call: TRBV19
clone_size: once
cdr3_nt: TGTGCCAGTAGTATTCCAGGGGGCCACACTGAAGCTTTCTTT
cdr3_aa: CASSIPGGHTEAFF

j_call: TRBJ2-1
d_call: .
v_call: TRBV13
clone_size: .
cdr3_nt: TGTGCCAGCAGCTTAAGCCAGGACACCTACAATGAGCAGTTCTTC
cdr3_aa: CASSLSQDTYNEQFF

j_call: TRBJ2-7
d_call: TRBD2
v_call: TRBV25-1
clone_size: .
cdr3_nt: TGTGCCAGCAGTGACTTAGCGGGCTCCGTCTACAATGAGCAGTACTTC
cdr3_aa: CASSDLAGSVYNEQYF

j_call: TRBJ2-2
d_call: .
v_call: TRBV20-1
clone_size: .
cdr3_nt: TGCAGTGCTAGAGTTCACACCGGGGAGCTGTTTTTT
cdr3_aa: CSARVHTGELFF

j_call: TRBJ2-7
d_call: .
v_call: TRBV20-1
clone_size: few
cdr3_nt: TGCAGTGCTAGAGGGACCGCGGTCTACGAGCAGTACTTC
cdr3_aa: CSARGTAVYEQYF

j_call: TRBJ2-7
d_call: .
v_call: TRBV11-2
clone_size: .
cdr3_nt: TGTGCCAGCAGCTTAGCTCTAATACAGTACTTC
cdr3_aa: CASSLALIQYF

j_call: TRBJ2-3
d_call: TRBD2
v_call: TRBV11-2
clone_size: few
cdr3_nt: TGTGCCAGCAGCTCAATTCCGGGACTAGCGGGGTTTTCGGACCACACAGATACGCAGTATTTT
cdr3_aa: CASSSIPGLAGFSDHTDTQYF

j_call: TRBJ2-3
d_call: .
v_call: TRBV20-1
clone_size: .
cdr3_nt: TGCAGTGCTAGGCGAGAGAACACAGATACGCAGTATTTT
cdr3_aa: CSARRENTDTQYF

j_call: TRBJ2-3
d_call: TRBD2
v_call: TRBV9
clone_size: few
cdr3_nt: TGTGCCAGCAACGTAGGGCCTTCTAGCGGGGGGACGCAGTATTTT
cdr3_aa: CASNVGPSSGGTQYF

j_call: TRBJ2-7
d_call: .
v_call: TRBV2
clone_size: .
cdr3_nt: TGTGCCAGTACCCCGGGACATCGATCCTACGAGCAGTACTTC
cdr3_aa: CASTPGHRSYEQYF

j_call: TRBJ2-7
d_call: .
v_call: TRBV14
clone_size: .
cdr3_nt: TGTACCAGCAGCCATAGTAGCTCCTACGAGCAGTACTTC
cdr3_aa: CTSSHSSSYEQYF

j_call: TRBJ2-4
d_call: .
v_call: TRBV6-1
clone_size: .
cdr3_nt: TGTGCCAGCAGTGAAGGCGGCGGGATAGCCAAAAACATTCAGTACTTC
cdr3_aa: CASSEGGGIAKNIQYF

j_call: TRBJ2-2
d_call: TRBD2
v_call: TRBV27
clone_size: .
cdr3_nt: TGTGCCAGCATCAGAACTAGCGGGAGGACGAACACCGGGGAGCTGTTTTTT
cdr3_aa: CASIRTSGRTNTGELFF

j_call: TRBJ2-3
d_call: TRBD2
v_call: TRBV5-1
clone_size: few
cdr3_nt: TGCGCCAGCAGCAACACAATAGCGGGGAGGGGCACAGATACGCAGTATTTT
cdr3_aa: CASSNTIAGRGTDTQYF

j_call: TRBJ2-1
d_call: .
v_call: TRBV20-1
clone_size: .
cdr3_nt: TGCAGTGCTAGAGCCGCTAGCAATGAGCAGTTCTTC
cdr3_aa: CSARAASNEQFF

j_call: TRBJ2-4
d_call: TRBD1
v_call: TRBV7-4
clone_size: .
cdr3_nt: TGTGCCAGCAGCTTAGCGGCAGGGGGCGAAGACGGCAAAAACATTCAGTACTTC
cdr3_aa: CASSLAAGGEDGKNIQYF

j_call: TRBJ2-1
d_call: .
v_call: TRBV7-2
clone_size: few
cdr3_nt: TGTGCCAGCAGCCTAGGTGTGGCTGAGCAGTTCTTC
cdr3_aa: CASSLGVAEQFF

j_call: TRBJ2-2
d_call: .
v_call: TRBV29-1
clone_size: .
cdr3_nt: TGCAGCACCTATTGGGGGGAGACCGGGGAGCTGTTTTTT
cdr3_aa: CSTYWGETGELFF